The present TCR beta chain was sequenced within a study of T cells after yellow fever vaccination (dated by TCRdb to between 2018 and 2020). Regarding the study in general: Libraries from fractions with low cell numbers were prepared with the SMART-Seq v4 Ultra Low Input RNA kit. Bulk TCR alpha and beta repertoires were sequenced longitudinally to track T-cell clones before and after primary and booster YFV17D yellow fever vaccination. Two healthy male donors, one aged 18 to 29 and one aged 30 to 40 years, were included in the cohort. Bulk PBMC replicates and cell subsets were isolated from blood drawn at multiple timepoints before and after both primary and secondary immunization. Results the study describes overall, beyond this receptor: Because only a couple of donors were included in the study, the extent to which the findings can be generalized is limited. Most clones expanded after primary vaccination (almost 97% of CD4 and roughly 90% of CD8) were re-detected after the booster, suggesting that broad memory maintenance occurred. The secondary T-cell response was found to be weaker but faster than the primary response, with a peak reached on day 5 rather than on day 15. A small share of clonotypes occurred in both CD4 and CD8 compartments, likely arising from convergent recombination. Because abundant contaminating clonotypes from the bulk population could be contained in FACS-sorted repertoires, computational filtering was required.

Data came from an Illumina NovaSeq 6000. Synthesis of TCR cDNA relied on 5'RACE template switching, a step that introduced a universal primer site along with unique molecular identifiers. Priming of cDNA synthesis was performed from both the TCR alpha and TCR beta constant segments. Libraries were amplified in two PCR steps, with sample barcodes and sequencing adapters added in the second step. Sequencing of libraries was performed on Illumina HiSeq 2500 (2x100 bp) or NovaSeq (2x150 bp). The paper's data handling went like this. MIGEC handled demultiplexing of reads and collapsing into UMI consensus sequences, while MiXCR performed V(D)J alignment. Vaccine-responding clonotypes were defined with edgeR using replicate PBMC samples, requiring FDR below 0.01 and a log2 fold change above 5 up to day 15. Bulk clonotypes were assigned CD4 or CD8 identity according to which sequenced CD4 or CD8 repertoire held them at higher abundance. TCRdb redid the processing of the public reads, applying fastp at Q25 and MiXCR, and retained in-frame beta chains. All rows with the same CDR3 protein become a single entry with the most common DNA and genes. It is TCRdb's table, rather than the study itself, that gives the V and J calls and clone size. In all, the sample holds more than 300,000 distinct CDR3 sequences, and around a tenth of those were seen once. The leading ten clones occupy around 3.2% of the sample.

For CDR1 and CDR2, the germline V gene (reference sequence) lists SGHKS and YYEKEE. V loses 3 bases of germline sequence and J loses 8 bases, and the interval between the two ends is 15 bases. CDR3 length: 13 amino acids, cysteine to phenylalanine. Solely the CDR3 DNA is kept, with 39 bases framed from the first base. The treatment or condition label here, explained by the study, means: live attenuated yellow fever vaccine strain. A standard Ficoll-Paque protocol was used to isolate PBMCs from peripheral blood. Dynabeads CD4 and CD8 positive selection kits were used to isolate CD4 and CD8 T-cell fractions. TriZol was used to extract RNA from bulk PBMCs, CD4 and CD8 fractions, and dextramer-positive and dextramer-negative fractions. Only a few counts were recorded for this clonotype. This receptor's antigen is unknown. No much larger clone exists at a distance of one base, and base qualities are not known.

This clonotype was obtained from a man between 18 and 29 years old who received the YFV17D yellow fever vaccine. Sequencing was performed on CD4+ T cells sorted from PBMCs, taken 45 days after the yellow fever booster vaccination. The chain is assembled from TRBV5-5 and TRBJ2-7, with the D gene not clear enough to name. The bases read TGTGCCAGCAGCTCCCCGGCGAAAGACAAGCAGTACTTC. This codes for CASSSPAKDKQYF.